This note documents a single TCR beta chain sequence. Profiled with immunoSEQ multiplex PCR; TCRdb holds only in-frame clones, not every one. The repertoire consists of more than 500,000 clones, with around 96% occurring once and the leading ten covering 0.05% to 0.07%. This sample was included in a study of shared clonotypes between healthy human individuals. Turning to the study itself: Three CD4 naive, three CD4 memory, two CD8 naive and one CD8 memory plate were used per donor.

The CDR3 contains 14 residues. Germline CDR1 reads LNHDA; CDR2 reads SQIVND (reference sequence). Trimming stripped 2 bases from V and 1 base from J, with 6 bases between. Only Caucasian adults living in Nashville, Tennessee made up the donor group. From CD4+ cells came CD45RA+ naive and CD45RA-negative memory subsets. The sequencing sample was made of naive CD4+ T cells sorted from blood. Subset indicated: CD45RA+ positively selected. The source is a woman in her thirties in good health. V usage is TRBV19 and J usage is TRBJ1-5; maybe TRBD1 (5 bases). The CDR3 DNA is TGTGCCAGTAGTATAAGGGGAAGCAATCAGCCCCAGCATTTT. Amino acids: CASSIRGSNQPQHF.